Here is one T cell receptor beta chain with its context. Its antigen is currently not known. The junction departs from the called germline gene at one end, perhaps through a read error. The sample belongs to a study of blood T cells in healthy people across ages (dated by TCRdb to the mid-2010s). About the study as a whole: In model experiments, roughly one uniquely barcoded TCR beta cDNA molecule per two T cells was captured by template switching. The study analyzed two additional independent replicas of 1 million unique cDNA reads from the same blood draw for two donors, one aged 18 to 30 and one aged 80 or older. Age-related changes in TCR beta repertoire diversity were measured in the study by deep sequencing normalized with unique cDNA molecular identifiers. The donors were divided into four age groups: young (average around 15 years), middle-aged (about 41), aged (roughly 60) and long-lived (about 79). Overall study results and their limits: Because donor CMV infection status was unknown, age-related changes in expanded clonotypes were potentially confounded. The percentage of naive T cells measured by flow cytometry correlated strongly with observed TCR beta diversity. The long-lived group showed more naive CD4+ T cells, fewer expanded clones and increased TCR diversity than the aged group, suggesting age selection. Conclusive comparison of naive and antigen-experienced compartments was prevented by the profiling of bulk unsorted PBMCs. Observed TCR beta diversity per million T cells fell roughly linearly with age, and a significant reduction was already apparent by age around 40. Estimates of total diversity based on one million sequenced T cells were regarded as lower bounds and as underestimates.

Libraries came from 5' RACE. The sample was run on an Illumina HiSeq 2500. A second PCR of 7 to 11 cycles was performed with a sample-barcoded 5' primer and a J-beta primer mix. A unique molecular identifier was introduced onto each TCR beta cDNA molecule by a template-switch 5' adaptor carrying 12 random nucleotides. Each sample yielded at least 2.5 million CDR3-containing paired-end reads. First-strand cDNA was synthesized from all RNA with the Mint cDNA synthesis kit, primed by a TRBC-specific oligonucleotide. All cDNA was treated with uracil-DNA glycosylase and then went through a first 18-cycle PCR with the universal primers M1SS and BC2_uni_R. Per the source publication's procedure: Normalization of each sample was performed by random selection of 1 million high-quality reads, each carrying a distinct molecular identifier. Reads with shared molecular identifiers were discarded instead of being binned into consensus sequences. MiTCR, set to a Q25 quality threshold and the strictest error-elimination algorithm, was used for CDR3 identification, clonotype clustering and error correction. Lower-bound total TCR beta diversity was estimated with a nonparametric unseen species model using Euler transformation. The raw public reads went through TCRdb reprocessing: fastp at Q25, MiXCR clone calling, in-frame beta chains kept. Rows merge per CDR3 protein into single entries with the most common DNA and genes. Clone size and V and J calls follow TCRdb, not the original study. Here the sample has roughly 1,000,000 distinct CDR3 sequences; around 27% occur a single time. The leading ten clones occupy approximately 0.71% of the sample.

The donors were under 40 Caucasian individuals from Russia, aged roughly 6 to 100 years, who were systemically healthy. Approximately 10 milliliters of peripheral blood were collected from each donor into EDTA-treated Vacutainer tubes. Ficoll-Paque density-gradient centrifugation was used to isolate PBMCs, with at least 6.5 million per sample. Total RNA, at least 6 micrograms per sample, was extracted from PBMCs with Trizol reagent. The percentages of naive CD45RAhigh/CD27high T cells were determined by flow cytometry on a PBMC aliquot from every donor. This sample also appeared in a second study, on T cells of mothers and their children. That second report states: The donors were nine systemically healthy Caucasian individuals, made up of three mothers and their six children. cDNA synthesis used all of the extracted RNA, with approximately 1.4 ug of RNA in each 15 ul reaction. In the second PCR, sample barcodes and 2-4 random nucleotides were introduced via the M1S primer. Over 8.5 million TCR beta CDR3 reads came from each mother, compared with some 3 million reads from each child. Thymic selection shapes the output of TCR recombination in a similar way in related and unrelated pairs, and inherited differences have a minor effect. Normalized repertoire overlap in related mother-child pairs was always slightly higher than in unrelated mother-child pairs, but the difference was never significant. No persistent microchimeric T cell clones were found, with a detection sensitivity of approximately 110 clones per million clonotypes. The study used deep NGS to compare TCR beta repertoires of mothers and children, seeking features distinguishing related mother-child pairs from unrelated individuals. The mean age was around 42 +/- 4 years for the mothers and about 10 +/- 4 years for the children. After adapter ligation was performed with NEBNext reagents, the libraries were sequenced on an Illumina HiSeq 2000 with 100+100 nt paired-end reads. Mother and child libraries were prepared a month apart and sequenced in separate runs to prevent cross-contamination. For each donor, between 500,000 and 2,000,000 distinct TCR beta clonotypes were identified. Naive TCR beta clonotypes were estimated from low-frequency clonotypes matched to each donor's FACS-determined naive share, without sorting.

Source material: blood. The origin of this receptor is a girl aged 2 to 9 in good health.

The nucleotide sequence reads as follows: TGCAGTGCTAGAAGAGCGGAAGAGATCCAGTACTTC. It translates as CSARRAEEIQYF. The chain joins TRBV20-1 to TRBJ2-5, with TRBD2 as a weak D call on 5 bases. In the germline V gene (reference sequence), CDR1 corresponds to DFQATT and CDR2 to SNEGSKA. Reading from cysteine to phenylalanine, the CDR3 counts 12 amino acids. Only the CDR3 part of the read is kept: 36 bases, read in frame from the first base.